The rows below give T cell receptor beta chains drawn from one sample of a study of blood T cells in healthy people across ages. TCRdb re-analysed the 5' RACE reads in MiXCR, keeping a single row per CDR3 protein. The table shows approximately 600,000 distinct CDR3 sequences, with about 53% occurring only once. Sequencing input: blood. The receptors derive from a man aged 60 to 69 in good health. Both conserved end residues are part of each CDR3.

>TRBV2
CASSNPGQAREKLFF
>TRBV7-2
CASSPHLAGNNEQFF
>TRBV11-2
CASSPQGASGDTQYF
>TRBV7-9
CASSPGTVKAEQYF
>TRBV4-1
CASSPNRGLYGYTF
>TRBV6-2/TRBV6-3
CASSYYRGANEQYF
>TRBV28
CASSFPREGYGYTF
>TRBV2
CASTPPPGQGGETQYF
>TRBV6-2/TRBV6-3
CASSYLQGSGYTF
>TRBV4-1
CASSSAQGGMNTEAFF
>TRBV5-1
CASSWAGLARETQYF
>TRBV5-1
CASSSVDDTQYF
>TRBV5-1
CASRVERQGGGYTF
>TRBV5-5
CASSLGGIGEQYF
>TRBV7-2
CASSLGGEGHSGNTIYF
>TRBV20-1
CSAGSSGDTQYF
>TRBV25-1
CASGLGTEAFF
>TRBV5-1
CASSPHWGYELYF
>TRBV12-3/TRBV12-4
CASSPESEQYF
>TRBV21-1
CASGGTGDYEQYF
>TRBV5-1
CASSLEWVNTEAFF
>TRBV7-9
CASSLQGADEQYF
>TRBV7-6
CASSLAPSVWYEQYF
>TRBV27
CASSLSFPTDTQYF
>TRBV9
CASSHLQGAGSGANVLTF
>TRBV28
CASSSGQDNYGYTF
>TRBV7-2
CASSSAGFADTQYF
>TRBV27
CASSLADSLSVYEQYF
>TRBV18
CASSPPWGQSSYNEQFF
>TRBV6-2/TRBV6-3
CASSYGRSTDTQYF